This T cell receptor beta chain stems from a study of Ad26.COV2.S vaccination and SARS-CoV-2 variants. Study-wide points: Reportedly, spike-specific CD8+ and CD4+ T cell responses achieved substantial breadth once vaccination had taken place. Vaccine recipients had higher spike-specific TCR breadth than placebo recipients.

The treatment here: about 20 received Ad26.COV2.S at low or high dose, single or two shots; several received placebo; per-sample allocation not given. The study sampled participants on day 63 after the first vaccine or placebo injection. Clones were sequenced by immunoSEQ multiplex PCR, and TCRdb holds only the in-frame ones, with some missing. The sample consists of around 320,000 clones, roughly 84% of them appearing once. The CDR3 length is 20 residues. CDR1 and CDR2 (germline): LNHNV, YYDKDF (reference sequence). V shed 4 bases, J shed 0 bases, and the junction held 11 bases outside the gene matches. A remark on this clone: The antigen is undetermined.

The source is a person between 18 and 65 years old who received the Ad26.COV2.S COVID-19 vaccine or a placebo. Sequenced here: peripheral blood, sampled in a trial of Ad26.COV2.S vaccine versus placebo. The chain uses TRBV15 and TRBJ2-1; 14 bases align to TRBD2. The CDR3 loop reads CATSTMGLAGDSSSYNEQFF. The CDR3 bases are TGTGCCACCAGCACCATGGGACTAGCGGGGGACTCTAGCTCCTACAATGAGCAGTTCTTC.